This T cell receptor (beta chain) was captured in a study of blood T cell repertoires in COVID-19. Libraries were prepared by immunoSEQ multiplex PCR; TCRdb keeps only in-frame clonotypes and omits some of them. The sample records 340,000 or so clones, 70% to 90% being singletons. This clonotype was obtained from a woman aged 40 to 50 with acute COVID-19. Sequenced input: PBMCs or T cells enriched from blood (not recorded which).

The CDR3 DNA is TGTGCCAGAAGCTTGGGCGGGGAGATCTACAATGAGCAGTTCTTC. Translated, it gives CARSLGGEIYNEQFF. The chain uses TRBV5-3 and TRBJ2-1; tentatively, D is TRBD2 (6 bases). TRBV5-3 is an open reading frame whose function is uncertain. CDR3 length: 15 amino acids. The V gene lost 0 bases and the J gene lost 3 bases, with 10 bases spanning the gap.